A selection of T cell receptor beta chains follows, all from one sample in a study of cytomegalovirus exposure and HLA in healthy donors. Libraries were prepared by immunoSEQ multiplex PCR; TCRdb keeps only in-frame clonotypes and omits some of them. The profile shows under 200,000 clones, 68% of them singletons. Input material: PBMCs. The source of these receptors is a man between 45 and 60 years old in good health and CMV-seronegative. Both conserved end residues are part of each CDR3. D genes are given only for firm matches. Expanded clones are given a class, and other clones once, few, many or no size at all.

d_call	j_call	v_call	clone_size	cdr3_aa	cdr3_nt
TRBD1	TRBJ1-1	TRBV29-1	few	CSVEDLRQGGEAFF	TGCAGCGTTGAAGATCTGAGACAGGGTGGTGAAGCTTTCTTT
TRBD1	TRBJ2-3	TRBV28	-	CASSSTGGTDTQYF	TGTGCCAGCAGTTCGACAGGGGGGACAGATACGCAGTATTTT
-	TRBJ1-1	TRBV11-2	-	CASSLDRQREAFF	TGTGCCAGCAGCTTAGATCGTCAGCGTGAAGCTTTCTTT
-	TRBJ1-2	TRBV11-2	-	CASSAIWGLGYGYTF	TGTGCCAGCAGCGCGATTTGGGGCCTTGGCTATGGCTACACCTTC
-	TRBJ1-6	TRBV5-1	once	CASSLGTPYSPLHF	TGCGCCAGCAGCTTGGGGACACCCTATTCACCCCTCCACTTT
TRBD1	TRBJ2-1	TRBV7-9	-	CASSSGTEYNEQFF	TGTGCCAGCAGCTCTGGGACAGAATACAATGAGCAGTTCTTC
TRBD1	TRBJ1-2	TRBV2	few	CASVRNRGANYGYTF	TGTGCCAGCGTACGAAACAGGGGAGCTAACTATGGCTACACCTTC
TRBD1	TRBJ1-2	TRBV7-2	once	CASSLDRGQYFYGYTF	TGTGCCAGCAGCTTAGACAGGGGCCAATATTTTTATGGCTACACCTTC
TRBD1	TRBJ1-2	TRBV5-1	few	CASSPGQGGNYGYTF	TGCGCCAGCAGCCCGGGACAGGGAGGCAACTATGGCTACACCTTC
-	TRBJ1-5	TRBV28	few	CASSQGGLGNQPQHF	TGTGCCAGCAGCCAAGGGGGATTGGGCAATCAGCCCCAGCATTTT
TRBD1	TRBJ2-7	TRBV7-9	few	CASSLTGGEQYF	TGTGCCAGCAGCCTGACAGGGGGCGAGCAGTACTTC
TRBD2	TRBJ2-3	TRBV5-1	-	CASSLAGGGTDTQYF	TGCGCCAGCAGCCTAGCGGGGGGGGGCACAGATACGCAGTATTTT
-	TRBJ1-5	TRBV19	-	CASTLNRDSNQPQHF	TGTGCCAGTACCCTCAACAGGGATAGCAATCAGCCCCAGCATTTT
-	TRBJ2-7	TRBV6-1	-	CASSRTSGGYEQYF	TGTGCCAGCAGTCGGACTTCAGGAGGCTACGAGCAGTACTTC
TRBD1	TRBJ1-5	TRBV7-9	-	CASSLHGQVDQPQHF	TGTGCCAGCAGCCTCCATGGACAGGTGGATCAGCCCCAGCATTTT
TRBD2	TRBJ2-1	TRBV7-9	-	CSSSSGGPRQFF	TGTTCCAGCAGTAGCGGGGGGCCCCGGCAGTTCTTC
TRBD1	TRBJ2-7	TRBV5-4	-	CASSLGDREGGEQYF	TGTGCCAGCAGCTTGGGGGACAGGGAGGGAGGCGAGCAGTACTTC
-	TRBJ1-2	TRBV19	-	CASSIDLGRANYGYTF	TGTGCCAGTAGTATAGATCTGGGCAGGGCGAACTATGGCTACACCTTC
-	TRBJ1-4	TRBV11-2	-	CASRSPGTTNEKLFF	TGTGCCAGCAGATCACCGGGAACAACTAATGAAAAACTGTTTTTT
-	TRBJ2-1	TRBV11-2	-	CASSSHPGGNEQFF	TGTGCCAGCAGCTCACACCCCGGGGGCAATGAGCAGTTCTTC
-	TRBJ2-5	TRBV6-5	-	CASSSQETQYF	TGTGCCAGCAGCAGCCAAGAGACCCAGTACTTC
-	TRBJ1-2	TRBV5-1	-	CASSLAGNLYEGYTF	TGCGCCAGCAGCTTGGCAGGGAACCTTTATGAGGGCTACACCTTC
TRBD2	TRBJ2-3	TRBV18	-	CASSPGTSGAADTQYF	TGTGCCAGCTCACCCGGGACTAGCGGGGCAGCAGATACGCAGTATTTT
TRBD1	TRBJ1-6	TRBV6-4	-	CASSDAGSLGTGRHSPLHF	TGTGCCAGCAGTGACGCGGGTTCACTAGGGACAGGGAGGCATTCACCCCTCCACTTT
-	TRBJ1-4	TRBV27	few	CASSFRPRPEKLFF	TGTGCCAGCAGTTTTCGGCCGCGGCCTGAAAAACTGTTTTTT
TRBD1	TRBJ1-2	TRBV5-1	-	CASSLGGYRGGYGYTF	TGCGCCAGCAGCTTGGGAGGGTACAGGGGTGGCTATGGCTACACCTTC
-	TRBJ2-7	TRBV4-1	-	CASSHAEGPYEQYF	TGCGCCAGCAGCCACGCGGAGGGTCCCTACGAGCAGTACTTC
-	TRBJ1-1	TRBV12-5	-	CASGSPSTEAFF	TGTGCTAGTGGTTCGCCGAGCACTGAAGCTTTCTTT
TRBD1	TRBJ1-2	TRBV5-1	once	CASSWTGEGYTF	TGCGCCAGCAGCTGGACAGGGGAAGGCTACACCTTC
-	TRBJ1-3	TRBV4-3	once	CASSQDYGGSGNTIYF	TGCGCCAGCAGCCAAGATTACGGGGGCTCTGGAAACACCATATATTTT
TRBD1	TRBJ1-2	TRBV27	-	CASSQGQGIYGYTF	TGTGCCAGCAGCCAGGGACAGGGAATCTATGGCTACACCTTC
TRBD1	TRBJ2-7	TRBV29-1	-	CSAIQGAFDYEQYF	TGCAGCGCTATACAGGGGGCTTTTGACTACGAGCAGTACTTC
TRBD2	TRBJ2-5	TRBV18	-	CASSSAGTGQETQYF	TGTGCCAGCTCGTCAGCGGGGACGGGCCAAGAGACCCAGTACTTC
-	TRBJ1-6	TRBV6-1	-	CASSESLAGSNSPLHF	TGTGCCAGCAGTGAAAGTTTGGCAGGATCTAATTCACCCCTCCACTTT
-	TRBJ1-2	TRBV7-9	-	CASSLGDYGYTF	TGTGCCAGCAGCCTCGGGGACTATGGCTACACCTTC
-	TRBJ2-7	TRBV21-1	-	CASSKAPGTGYRSGTYEQYF	TGTGCCAGCAGCAAAGCGCCAGGGACAGGGTACCGAAGTGGCACCTACGAGCAGTACTTC
TRBD1	TRBJ1-1	TRBV4-1	-	CASSQDPRTGNTEAFF	TGCGCCAGCAGCCAAGATCCCCGGACAGGTAACACTGAAGCTTTCTTT
TRBD2	TRBJ2-7	TRBV6-5	-	CASSFGTSGYEQYF	TGTGCCAGCAGTTTCGGGACTAGCGGCTACGAGCAGTACTTC
-	TRBJ1-1	TRBV5-6	-	CASSRDSVMNTEAFF	TGTGCCAGCAGCCGCGACTCAGTTATGAACACTGAAGCTTTCTTT